The next 5 T cell receptor beta chains were all read from a single sample in a study of blood T cells in healthy people across ages. Primed by a sample-barcoded 5' primer and a J-beta primer mix, a second PCR proceeded for 7 to 11 cycles. TCRdb recomputed calls from the 5' RACE reads with MiXCR, one row per CDR3 protein. The sample lists hundreds of thousands of distinct CDR3 sequences; roughly 41% were seen once. The sample comprised blood. The receptors were sampled from a man at least 80 years old in good health.

This chain's CDR3 is CASSLLDGQGGYTF. For the CDR3, the DNA is TGTGCCAGCAGTCTCCTAGACGGGCAGGGGGGCTACACCTTC. The chain joins TRBV28 to TRBJ1-2; possibly TRBD1 for D (6 bases). The V end was cut by 5 bases, the J end by 8 bases, with 18 bases between. This CDR3 contains 14 residues. The germline V gene has CDR1 MDHEN and CDR2 SYDVKM.

V is TRBV20-1 and J is TRBJ2-7; tentatively, D is TRBD1 (6 bases). The CDR3 totals 13 residues. Germline CDR1 and CDR2: DFQATT and SNEGSKA (reference sequence). Trimming removed 0 bases from V and 2 bases from J, with 8 bases in between. CDR3 in amino acids: CSARDQGPYEQYF. The CDR3 DNA follows: TGCAGTGCTAGAGATCAGGGGCCCTACGAGCAGTACTTC.

V is TRBV20-1 and J is TRBJ2-3; 7 bases match TRBD1. The CDR3 is made up of 15 amino acids. Germline CDR1 and CDR2: DFQATT and SNEGSKA (reference sequence). With V trimmed by 3 bases and J by 0 bases, 6 bases remained unmatched. This chain's CDR3 is CSARIQGSSTDTQYF. DNA of the CDR3: TGCAGTGCTAGGATACAGGGGTCTAGCACAGATACGCAGTATTTT.

A few counts support this clonotype. The rearrangement uses TRBV12-3 or TRBV12-4 and TRBJ1-6, with a tentative D call TRBD1 (6 bases). V dropped 3 bases and J dropped 6 bases, with 12 bases sitting between them. This CDR3 has 15 amino acids. The CDR3 sequence is CASSFRSRGNSPLHF. The DNA of the CDR3 is TGTGCCAGCAGTTTTAGGTCCAGGGGTAATTCACCCCTCCACTTT.

This clonotype was picked up a small number of times. The rearrangement joins TRBV11-2 to TRBJ2-3; no reliable D call. Trimming took 11 bases from V and 3 from J, leaving 12 bases between them. CDR1 and CDR2 from the germline V gene are SGHAT and FQNNGV. CDR3 length: 12 amino acids. In DNA form, the CDR3 reads TGTGCCTCCTCTACAGTGACAGATACGCAGTATTTT. It specifies CASSTVTDTQYF.